The text below deals with one TCR beta chain. Its antigen is still unknown. This sample is part of a study of beta chain features in type 1 diabetes. General study points: Cells carrying high TCR expression could end up over-represented when cDNA is sequenced. A moderate, significant TCRB CDR3 shortening appeared in type 1 diabetes across four CD4+ subsets. Patients' naive, central memory and regulatory TCRB repertoires appeared more alike than those of healthy donors.

V was shortened by 0 bases and J by 6 bases, with 10 bases between the two germline ends. The CDR3 sequence is 13 residues long. Germline V gives CDR1 SGHNT, CDR2 YYREEE (reference sequence). Via the markers CD45RO/CCR7/CD25/CD127/CD95/CD27, stem cell-like memory, regulatory, central memory and naive CD4+ cells were sorted. Of the isolated RNA, all was reverse transcribed, and so the sequenced material was expressed TCRB transcripts. Millions of reads was the average for naive, central memory and regulatory T cell samples. Assay: immunoSEQ multiplex PCR; the TCRdb copy retains only in-frame clones and omits some. The table includes some 700,000 clones, roughly 13% detected once.

The sample consisted of naive CD4+ T cells from blood. The receptor was isolated from a man aged 18 to 35 with type 1 diabetes. V gene TRBV5-4 combines with J gene TRBJ2-7, with D possibly being TRBD1 or TRBD2 (5 bases each). In DNA form, the CDR3 reads TGTGCCAGCAGCTTGGAAGGGACGGGCGAGCAGTACTTC. Amino acid sequence: CASSLEGTGEQYF.